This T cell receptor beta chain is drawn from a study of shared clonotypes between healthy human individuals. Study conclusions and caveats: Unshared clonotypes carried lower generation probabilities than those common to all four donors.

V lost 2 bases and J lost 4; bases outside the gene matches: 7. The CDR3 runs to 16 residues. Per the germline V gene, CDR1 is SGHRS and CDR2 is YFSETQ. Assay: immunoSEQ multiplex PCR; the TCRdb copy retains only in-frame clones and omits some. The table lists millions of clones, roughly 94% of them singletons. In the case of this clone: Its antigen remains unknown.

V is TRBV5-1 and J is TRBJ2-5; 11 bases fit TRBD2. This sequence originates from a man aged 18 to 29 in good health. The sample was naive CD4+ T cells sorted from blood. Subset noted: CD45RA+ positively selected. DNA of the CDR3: TGCGCCAGCAGCTTCTTAGCGGGAGGGAGAGGAGAGACCCAGTACTTC. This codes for CASSFLAGGRGETQYF.